This is a list of T cell receptor beta chains from one sample in a study of T cell responses to AZD1222 COVID-19 vaccine. TCRdb's copy holds only in-frame clones and misses some; the assay was immunoSEQ multiplex PCR. The sample carries 120,000 or so clones, roughly 90% recorded once. The sequencing used peripheral blood, collected on day 0 of AZD1222 vaccination. The receptor set was obtained from an adult in good health. Each CDR3 is given with its conserved first and last residue. The D gene is left open where the match is weak. Clone sizes are given selectively: once, few, many, or a class where the clone is expanded.

NA	TRBV6-6	TRBJ2-3	NA	TGTGCCAGCAGTTACCCTAGCGTTAGCACAGATACGCAGTATTTT	CASSYPSVSTDTQYF
NA	TRBV9	TRBJ2-4	TRBD1	TGTGCCAGCAGCCCCCGGGACAGGGGGTTATGGACAAACATTCAGTACTTC	CASSPRDRGLWTNIQYF
once	TRBV27	TRBJ1-1	TRBD1	TGTGCCAGCAGCTACGACAGGGGGTGGGGCACTGAAGCTTTCTTT	CASSYDRGWGTEAFF
once	TRBV14	TRBJ2-7	TRBD2	TGTGCCAGCAGCCAAGGCAGCGGGAGTTTCTACGAGCAGTACTTC	CASSQGSGSFYEQYF
NA	TRBV5-1	TRBJ1-6	NA	TGCGCCAGCAGCTTATACCCCCCCCGTCGGGGGCATAATTCACCCCTCCACTTT	CASSLYPPRRGHNSPLHF
NA	TRBV27	TRBJ2-7	NA	TGTGCCAGCAGTCCGCGGGTTGCAGGGAACTACGAGCAGTACTTC	CASSPRVAGNYEQYF
NA	TRBV7-9	TRBJ2-5	NA	TGTGCCAGCAGCCCCCGGTCGTACCAAGAGACCCAGTACTTC	CASSPRSYQETQYF
NA	TRBV5-6	TRBJ2-3	NA	TGTGCCAGCGTCCGGTGGGCAGGTACCACAGATACGCAGTATTTT	CASVRWAGTTDTQYF
NA	TRBV2	TRBJ1-4	TRBD1	TGTGCCAGCAGCGCAGGGGGCTCGACTAATGAAAAACTGTTTTTT	CASSAGGSTNEKLFF
NA	TRBV18	TRBJ1-1	NA	TGTGCCAGCTCCACCGGGAGCGCTGAAGCTTTCTTT	CASSTGSAEAFF
NA	TRBV18	TRBJ1-1	NA	TGTGCCAGCTCACCACCCACGGGCACTGAAGCTTTCTTT	CASSPPTGTEAFF
NA	TRBV5-4	TRBJ2-7	NA	TGTGCCAGCAGTAAGGGAACCTACGAGCAGTACTTC	CASSKGTYEQYF
NA	TRBV28	TRBJ2-1	TRBD2	TGTGCCAGCAGTTTTTTGAGCGGGAAACTGTTTGAGCAGTTCTTC	CASSFLSGKLFEQFF
NA	TRBV29-1	TRBJ2-3	NA	TGCAGCATCGGACCCCGCACAGATACGCAGTATTTT	CSIGPRTDTQYF
NA	TRBV19	TRBJ1-2	TRBD1	TGTGCCAGTAGTACCGGACAGGGGGCCTTATCCTATGGCTACACCTTC	CASSTGQGALSYGYTF
NA	TRBV3-1/TRBV3-2	TRBJ2-7	NA	TGTGCCAGCAGCCAAGTTGACTCCTACGAGCAGTACTTC	CASSQVDSYEQYF
NA	TRBV19	TRBJ1-5	NA	TGTGCCAGTAGTACCAGGACAGCCTTCAATCAGCCCCAGCATTTT	CASSTRTAFNQPQHF
NA	TRBV12-3/TRBV12-4	TRBJ1-5	NA	TGTGCCAGCAGTTTAGCTATGGAACAGCCCCAGCATTTT	CASSLAMEQPQHF
once	TRBV5-1	TRBJ2-5	NA	TGCGCCAGCAGCTTGGACCTACAAGAGACCCAGTACTTC	CASSLDLQETQYF
NA	TRBV28	TRBJ2-7	TRBD1	TGTGCCAGCAGTTCGCCTCTCTCGGACAGGAACACCTACGAGCAGTACTTC	CASSSPLSDRNTYEQYF
NA	TRBV19	TRBJ2-2	NA	TGTGCCAGTATCTCGGACTGGACTGCCTGGGGGACCGGGGAGCTGTTTTTT	CASISDWTAWGTGELFF
NA	TRBV24-1	TRBJ2-6	NA	TGTGCCACCAGTGAGTGGACAAATTCTGGGGCCAACGTCCTGACTTTC	CATSEWTNSGANVLTF
NA	TRBV19	TRBJ1-5	NA	TGTGCCAGTAGTACCCCTCCTGCGTCAGGAGGACGGCCCCAGCATTTT	CASSTPPASGGRPQHF
NA	TRBV3-1/TRBV3-2	TRBJ1-5	NA	TGTGCCAGCAGCCCCGGCACATTGGTTCAGCCCCAGCATTTT	CASSPGTLVQPQHF
NA	TRBV14	TRBJ2-5	NA	TGTGCCAGCAGCCAAGAAATGGGGAGAGAGACCCAGTACTTC	CASSQEMGRETQYF
NA	TRBV4-2	TRBJ1-5	NA	TGTGCCAGCAGCCAAGACCACGCAAATCAGCCCCAGCATTTT	CASSQDHANQPQHF
NA	TRBV6-4	TRBJ1-2	NA	TGTGCCAGCAGTCGGACGGGGGACTATGGCTACACCTTC	CASSRTGDYGYTF
NA	TRBV7-2	TRBJ1-6	NA	TGTGCCAGCAGTCCTATGGGCTATAATTCACCCCTCCACTTT	CASSPMGYNSPLHF
NA	TRBV19	TRBJ1-5	NA	TGTGCCAGTAGTATAGTCCCGGGTGTTATAAGTCAGCCCCAGCATTTT	CASSIVPGVISQPQHF
NA	TRBV5-1	TRBJ1-1	NA	TGCGCCAGCAGCTTGTGGTCCGGGAACACTGAAGCTTTCTTT	CASSLWSGNTEAFF
NA	TRBV4-1	TRBJ2-7	NA	TGCGCCAGCAGCCAAGTGGGCGCCTACGAGCAGTACTTC	CASSQVGAYEQYF
NA	TRBV5-4	TRBJ2-2	NA	TGTGCCAGCAGTAGAGGGGGGAGCGGTGCCGGGGAGCTGTTTTTT	CASSRGGSGAGELFF
NA	TRBV20-1	TRBJ2-7	NA	TGCAGTGCTGCCCTTATCTACGAGCAGTACTTC	CSAALIYEQYF
few	TRBV3-1/TRBV3-2	TRBJ1-2	NA	TGTGCCAGCAGCCAAAAAACCCTCTATGGCTACACCTTC	CASSQKTLYGYTF
NA	TRBV18	TRBJ2-7	NA	TGTGCCAGCTCACCACGTGGGCAGACCTACGAGCAGTACTTC	CASSPRGQTYEQYF
NA	TRBV7-8	TRBJ2-7	TRBD1	TGTGCCAGCAGCCGACTGCGACAGGGGGTATCCTACGAGCAGTACTTC	CASSRLRQGVSYEQYF
NA	TRBV5-1	TRBJ1-3	NA	TGCGCCAGCAGCGTTGACGGACCCTACTCTGGAAACACCATATATTTT	CASSVDGPYSGNTIYF
NA	TRBV28	TRBJ2-7	TRBD1	TGTGCCAGCAGTTTAGGGCCGGGACAGGCAACCTACGAGCAGTACTTC	CASSLGPGQATYEQYF
NA	TRBV19	TRBJ1-3	NA	TGTGCCAGTCTGCACCCAAGGGCTGGAAACACCATATATTTT	CASLHPRAGNTIYF
once	TRBV11-2	TRBJ2-6	NA	TGTGCCAGCAGCCCCTCGTTCAGGGGAGTGACTGGGGCCAACGTCCTGACTTTC	CASSPSFRGVTGANVLTF
NA	TRBV4-1	TRBJ1-2	NA	TGCGCCAGCAGCTCAATGACAGGAGCCTATGGCTACACCTTC	CASSSMTGAYGYTF
NA	TRBV5-1	TRBJ2-1	TRBD2	TGCGCCAGCAGCTTGCCAGGGCTAGCGGAACACAATGAGCAGTTCTTC	CASSLPGLAEHNEQFF
NA	TRBV6-5	TRBJ2-5	NA	TGTGCCAGCAGTTTAAGGACTCACGGAGCACAAGAGACCCAGTACTTC	CASSLRTHGAQETQYF
once	TRBV6-5	TRBJ1-1	TRBD1	TGTGCCATCAAATCTGGACAGGGGAGGAACACTGAAGCTTTCTTT	CAIKSGQGRNTEAFF
NA	TRBV28	TRBJ1-2	NA	TGTGCCAGCTTGGGGACCCGGCACTATGGCTACACCTTC	CASLGTRHYGYTF
NA	TRBV6-5	TRBJ1-2	NA	TGTGCCAGCAGTTGGCGGGGTTCAGGCTATGGCTACACCTTC	CASSWRGSGYGYTF
NA	TRBV19	TRBJ1-1	NA	TGTGCCAGTAGTATTGGGGGAGACACTGAAGCTTTCTTT	CASSIGGDTEAFF
NA	TRBV9	TRBJ2-5	TRBD2	TGTGCCAGCAGCGTAGCGAGCAGAGCGGGAGGGCGAGAGACCCAGTACTTC	CASSVASRAGGRETQYF
NA	TRBV7-9	TRBJ1-5	NA	TGTGCCAGCAGCTCCCGCTATAGCAATCAGCCCCAGCATTTT	CASSSRYSNQPQHF
NA	TRBV5-1	TRBJ1-1	TRBD1	TGCGCCAGCCAGAGGTCAGGGGGGATCATGAACACTGAAGCTTTCTTT	CASQRSGGIMNTEAFF
NA	TRBV27	TRBJ2-1	NA	TGTGCCAGCAGTTTACTGGCGGGGTCCTACAATGAGCAGTTCTTC	CASSLLAGSYNEQFF
NA	TRBV3-1/TRBV3-2	TRBJ1-2	TRBD1	TGTGCCAGCAGCCGGGGACAGAAGAGCTACACCTTC	CASSRGQKSYTF
NA	TRBV6-1	TRBJ1-2	NA	TGTGCCAGCAGTGAACGGGCAGACGGGGAAGGTGGCTACACCTTC	CASSERADGEGGYTF